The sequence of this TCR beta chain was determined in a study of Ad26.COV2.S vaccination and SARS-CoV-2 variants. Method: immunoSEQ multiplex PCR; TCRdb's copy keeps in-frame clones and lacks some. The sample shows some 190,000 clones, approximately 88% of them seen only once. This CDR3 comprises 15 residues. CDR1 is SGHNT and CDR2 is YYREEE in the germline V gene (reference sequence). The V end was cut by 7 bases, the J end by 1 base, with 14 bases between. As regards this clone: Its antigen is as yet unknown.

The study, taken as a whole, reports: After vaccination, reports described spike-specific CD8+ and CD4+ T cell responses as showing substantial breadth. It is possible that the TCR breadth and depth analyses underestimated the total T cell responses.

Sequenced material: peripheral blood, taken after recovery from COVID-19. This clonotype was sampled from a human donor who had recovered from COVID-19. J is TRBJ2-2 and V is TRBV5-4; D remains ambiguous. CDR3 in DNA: TGTGCCAGCTCCGACGGGCAGCTGAACACCGGGGAGCTGTTTTTT. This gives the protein CASSDGQLNTGELFF.